Below, 20 T cell receptor beta chains from the same sample are listed, as sequenced in a study of blood T cell repertoires in COVID-19. Produced via immunoSEQ multiplex PCR; TCRdb's table is partial and in-frame only. This table has hundreds of thousands of clones, about nine tenths appearing once. The sample taken for sequencing was PBMCs or T cells enriched from blood (not recorded which). These receptors came from a woman aged 18-35 years who had recovered from COVID-19.

This chain's CDR3 is CASSLQGAYSGNTIYF. The DNA of the CDR3 is TGTGCCAGCAGTCTTCAAGGAGCCTACTCTGGAAACACCATATATTTT. The chain joins TRBV9 to TRBJ1-3; no reliable D call. This CDR3 spans 16 amino acids. V was shortened by 5 bases and J by 0 bases, with 15 bases between the two germline ends. Germline V CDR1 and CDR2: SGDLS, YYNGEE.

The genes are TRBV7-8 and TRBJ1-1; D is unclear. This CDR3 is built from 12 residues. V lost 1 base, J lost 8 bases, and 8 bases lay in between. From germline, CDR1 is SGHVS and CDR2 FQNEAQ. The chain's CDR3 is CASSLGTREAFF. The CDR3 DNA reads as TGTGCCAGCAGCTTAGGTACCAGAGAAGCTTTCTTT.

This clone has just one count. The chain recombines TRBV6-1 with TRBJ2-1; 11 bases are shared with TRBD1. The CDR3 contains 14 residues. The V segment lost 3 bases and the J segment 8 bases; nucleotides outside the gene matches: 3. The germline V gene encodes CDR1 MNHNS and CDR2 SASEGT. This chain's CDR3 is CASSEGTGGYEQFF. CDR3 DNA sequence: TGTGCCAGCAGTGAGGGGACAGGGGGTTATGAGCAGTTCTTC.

CDR3 DNA: TGTGCCAGCAGTCCTCTGAAGGGAGGTCCTGGGGCCAACGTCCTGACTTTC. This encodes CASSPLKGGPGANVLTF. This sequence joins TRBV6-6 and TRBJ2-6, with D possibly matching TRBD2 (6 bases). Germline CDR1 and CDR2: MNHNY and SVGAGI (reference sequence). Deletions cut 5 bases from V and 2 bases from J, with 16 bases between. The CDR3 extends over 17 amino acids.

The gene calls are TRBV25-1 and TRBJ1-2; tentatively, D is TRBD1 (6 bases). The CDR3 length is 13 residues. CDR1 and CDR2 (germline): MGHDK, SYGVNS. Trimming pared 6 bases from V and 6 bases from J, leaving 14 bases between. CDR3: CASRHREGDGYTF. The CDR3 nucleotides read TGTGCCAGCAGACACAGGGAAGGGGATGGCTACACCTTC.

The V and J genes are TRBV5-1 and TRBJ1-4; a weak D match, TRBD1 (5 bases). The CDR3 contains 14 residues. V lost 5 bases to trimming and J lost 7 bases, with 15 bases between them. Germline values: CDR1 SGHRS, CDR2 YFSETQ. In DNA form, the CDR3 reads TGCGCCAGCAGTGGTGGGGCCCGAGGTGAAAAACTGTTTTTT. It codes for CASSGGARGEKLFF. Based on the CDR3 plus reference TRBV5-1 and TRBJ1-4, the full variable domain is KAGVTQTPRYLIKTRGQQVTLSCSPISGHRSVSWYQQTPGQGLQFLFEYFSETQRNKGNFPGRFSGRQFSNSRSEMNVSTLELGDSALYLCASSGGARGEKLFFGSGTQLSVL.

This chain uses TRBV18 with TRBJ1-5; TRBD1 is a possible D gene (5 bases). V was pared by 0 bases and J by 3 bases, with 12 bases between. CDR3 length: 16 residues. CDR1 and CDR2 from the germline V gene are KGHSH and LQKENI. Here the CDR3 DNA reads TGTGCCAGCTCACCACCGTCAGGGATGAACAATCAGCCCCAGCATTTT. It is translated as CASSPPSGMNNQPQHF.

CDR3: CASSLAGGLVSYNEQFF. The CDR3 coding sequence is TGCGCCAGCAGCTTGGCCGGCGGGCTAGTCTCCTACAATGAGCAGTTCTTC. The chain joins TRBV5-1 to TRBJ2-1; D may be TRBD2 (5 bases). The CDR3 runs 17 residues. Trimming pared 0 bases from V and 0 bases from J, leaving 13 bases between. Germline lookup yields CDR1 SGHRS and CDR2 YFSETQ.

The chain uses TRBV28 and TRBJ2-7; 9 bases agree with TRBD1. J was trimmed by 3 bases and V by 2 bases; bases with no gene match: 5. The CDR3 sequence is 15 residues long. Germline assignment: CDR1 MDHEN and CDR2 SYDVKM. The CDR3: CASSLRGTGSYEQYF. CDR3 nucleotide sequence: TGTGCCAGCAGTTTACGAGGGACAGGGAGCTACGAGCAGTACTTC.

This clone was observed once. This CDR3 is CASSGTFEAFF. In DNA form, the CDR3 reads TGTGCCAGCTCCGGGACATTTGAAGCTTTCTTT. The chain employs TRBV18 and TRBJ1-1; a weak D match, TRBD1 (6 bases). Germline loops: CDR1 KGHSH, CDR2 LQKENI. The CDR3 is 11 residues long. The V gene lost 6 bases and the J gene lost 7 bases, with 9 bases spanning the gap.

J is TRBJ1-5 and V is TRBV12-3 or TRBV12-4; D unresolved. V lost 3 bases and J lost 7, with 7 bases in between. CDR3 length: 12 residues. The chain's CDR3 is CASSFLEQPQHF. DNA of the CDR3: TGTGCCAGCAGTTTTTTAGAACAGCCCCAGCATTTT.

This chain joins TRBV7-2 and TRBJ2-2; maybe TRBD2 (5 bases). CDR3 size: 14 residues. V gave up 6 bases and J gave up 7 bases, with 15 bases separating them. CDR1 is SGHTA and CDR2 is FQGNSA in the germline V gene. The CDR3 DNA sequence: TGTGCCAGCAGGTTCGGAGTTGGAGGCGGGGAGCTGTTTTTT. Protein sequence: CASRFGVGGGELFF.

The chain has TRBV5-1 and TRBJ2-3; tentatively, D is TRBD2 (6 bases). CDR1 and CDR2 from the germline V gene are SGHRS and YFSETQ. The CDR3 extends over 14 amino acids. Trimming removed 4 bases at V and 5 bases at J, with 14 bases between. DNA for the CDR3: TGCGCCAGCAGCGGCGGCGGGGTAAGAGATACGCAGTATTTT. Translated: CASSGGGVRDTQYF. The variable domain in full, with the rest retrieved from reference TRBV5-1 and TRBJ2-3, is KAGVTQTPRYLIKTRGQQVTLSCSPISGHRSVSWYQQTPGQGLQFLFEYFSETQRNKGNFPGRFSGRQFSNSRSEMNVSTLELGDSALYLCASSGGGVRDTQYFGPGTRLTVL.

V is TRBV7-3 and J is TRBJ2-1; D is undetermined. The CDR3 totals 15 residues. Trimming left V 3 bases short and J 5 bases short, with 14 bases between. CDR1 and CDR2 from the germline V gene are SGHTA and FQGTGA. The CDR3 nucleotides are TGTGCCAGCAGCTTGTTCGCTAATTCCAACAATGAGCAGTTCTTC. It translates to CASSLFANSNNEQFF.

The chain combines TRBV4-2 with TRBJ1-4; maybe TRBD1 (5 bases). The germline gives CDR1 LGHNA, CDR2 YNFKEQ. The CDR3 has 16 amino acids. V was clipped by 5 bases and J by 3 bases, with 16 bases between them. The CDR3: CASSYTVGRPNEKLFF. In DNA form, the CDR3 reads TGTGCCAGCAGCTATACAGTGGGGCGGCCTAATGAAAAACTGTTTTTT.

The chain recombines TRBV5-1 with TRBJ1-1; D unclear. The length of the CDR3 is 13 residues. Trimming left V 0 bases short and J 6 bases short, with 9 bases between. CDR1 and CDR2 from the germline V gene are SGHRS and YFSETQ. CDR3 in DNA: TGCGCCAGCAGCTTGGATCAGGTCGCTGAAGCTTTCTTT. As protein: CASSLDQVAEAFF.

The gene calls are TRBV7-9 and TRBJ2-1; TRBD2 matches 14 bases. There are 18 residues in the CDR3. J was trimmed by 4 bases and V by 0 bases; bases with no gene match: 5. In germline, CDR1 is SEHNR, CDR2 FQNEAQ (reference sequence). The DNA of the CDR3 is TGTGCCAGCAGCTTAGCGGGACTAGCGGGAGTGGGTTACAATGAGCAGTTCTTC. It specifies CASSLAGLAGVGYNEQFF.

The V gene is TRBV15, the J gene TRBJ2-7; 7 bases agree with TRBD1. The CDR3 consists of 15 residues. In germline, CDR1 is LNHNV, CDR2 YYDKDF (reference sequence). J was trimmed by 2 bases and V by 5 bases; bases with no gene match: 9. The CDR3 coding sequence is TGTGCCACCAGCGGGACGACAGGGCGCCCCTACGAGCAGTACTTC. This sequence encodes CATSGTTGRPYEQYF.

The chain has TRBV24-1 and TRBJ1-5; no definite D call. The germline V and J ends were trimmed by 9 bases and 0 bases, with 11 bases remaining between them. Germline lookup yields CDR1 KGHDR and CDR2 SFDVKD. This CDR3 is built from 14 residues. The DNA of the CDR3 is TGTGCCACCTCAGAACAGTTTAGCAATCAGCCCCAGCATTTT. Amino acid sequence: CATSEQFSNQPQHF.

This chain joins TRBV25-1 and TRBJ1-1; a possible D gene is TRBD1 (6 bases). CDR3 size: 15 residues. Germline CDR1 and CDR2: MGHDK and SYGVNS. The V end lost 5 bases, the J end lost 10 bases, and 23 bases lay between the germline ends. This chain's CDR3 is CASSNRDTGTRVAFF. CDR3 in DNA: TGTGCCAGCAGTAACCGGGACACCGGAACCCGGGTAGCTTTCTTT.